The 7 T cell receptor beta chains reported below all come from one sample, sequenced in a study of blood T cells in healthy people across ages. Combining a sample-barcoded 5' primer with a J-beta primer mix, a second PCR ran for roughly 7 to 12 cycles. TCRdb redid the calling of the 5' RACE reads with MiXCR, one entry per CDR3 protein. The table lists roughly 900,000 distinct CDR3 sequences, around 46% of them singletons. The material sequenced was blood. These receptors originate from a man aged 25-40 years in good health.

This clonotype has just a few counts. A junction boundary mismatches the germline segment, possibly from a read error. The chain combines TRBV7-7 with TRBJ2-3; 8 bases agree with TRBD1. This CDR3 is built from 18 residues. The germline V gene encodes CDR1 SSHAT and CDR2 FNYEAQ (reference sequence). The CDR3 protein is CASSLGFGTGLSTDTQYF. The CDR3 DNA reads as TGTGCTAGCAGCTTGGGGTTTGGGACAGGCCTTAGCACAGATACGCAGTATTTT.

This chain joins TRBV7-2 and TRBJ2-7; TRBD1 aligns across 9 bases. From germline, CDR1 is SGHTA and CDR2 FQGNSA. The V and J ends lost 5 bases and 4 bases, in that order; junction bases with no gene match: 6. The CDR3 contains 14 residues. The CDR3 here is CASSATGGEYEQYF. In nucleotides, the CDR3 is TGTGCCAGCAGCGCCACAGGGGGCGAATACGAGCAGTACTTC.

There are a few counts of this clonotype. The chain couples TRBV12-3 or TRBV12-4 to TRBJ2-6; 11 bases map to TRBD2. The V and J ends lost 5 bases and 4 bases, in that order; junction bases with no gene match: 7. The CDR3 extends over 17 amino acids. The DNA of the CDR3 is TGTGCCAGCAGTCTGGGACTAGCGGCTTACGGGGCCAACGTCCTGACTTTC. Residues: CASSLGLAAYGANVLTF.

The rearrangement joins TRBV28 to TRBJ1-4, with D possibly being TRBD1 (6 bases). V was trimmed by 2 bases and J by 9 bases, leaving 16 bases between them. The CDR3 extends over 15 amino acids. Germline-derived CDR1 and CDR2 are MDHEN and SYDVKM. CDR3 DNA sequence: TGTGCCAGCAGTTTAGCGGACAGCGAGAGGCAAAAACTGTTTTTT. The encoded protein is CASSLADSERQKLFF.

The genes are TRBV6-2 or TRBV6-3 and TRBJ1-1; TRBD1 aligns across 9 bases. From germline, CDR1 is MNHEY and CDR2 SVGEGT. The CDR3 has 14 residues. V shed 10 bases, J shed 5 bases, and the junction held 11 bases outside the gene matches. The CDR3 region is CAISSTGGGTEAFF. The DNA for the CDR3 is TGTGCCATTTCATCGACAGGGGGAGGAACTGAAGCTTTCTTT.

This chain uses TRBV9 with TRBJ2-5; TRBD1 is a possible D gene (5 bases). The J call is doubtful: the DNA matches TRBJ2-7 better. This CDR3 is built from 14 residues. Germline CDR1 SGDLS, CDR2 YYNGEE. The CDR3 bases are TGTGCCAGCAGCGCAAGATCAGGGCCCTACGAGCAGTACTTC. Translated: CASSARSGPYEQYF.

The CDR3 loop reads CASSQDWTVKGEFF. The CDR3 nucleotides are TGTGCCAGCAGCCAAGATTGGACTGTTAAGGGGGAGTTCTTC. The J gene is TRBJ2-1, the V gene TRBV14; D perhaps matches TRBD1 (6 bases). The CDR3 is 14 residues long. The V and J ends lost 0 bases and 14 bases respectively, with 17 bases between them. CDR1 SGHDN and CDR2 FVKESK come from the germline V gene.